Listed here are 28 T cell receptor beta chains from one sample, sequenced in a study of identical twins. TCRdb recomputed calls from the 5' RACE reads with MiXCR, one row per CDR3 protein. The sample includes nearly 200,000 distinct CDR3 sequences, around a sixth seen only once; the top ten take 40%. Another study also made use of these data, one on T cells expressing NK-cell markers.

Input material: CD8+ T cells sorted from blood. These receptors all stem from a woman aged 18 to 35 in good health.

This clonotype has just a few counts. The rearrangement joins TRBV27 to TRBJ2-7; D not certain. This CDR3 spans 12 amino acids. Germline CDR1 is MNHEY and CDR2 is SMNVEV (reference sequence). Trimming cost V 2 bases and J 7 bases, with 9 bases left between them. CDR3 bases: TGTGCCAGCAGTTTACCCGCGCGGGAGCAGTACTTC. Translated: CASSLPAREQYF.

The genes are TRBV7-9 and TRBJ2-7; 10 nucleotides line up with TRBD1. Per the germline V gene, CDR1 is SEHNR and CDR2 is FQNEAQ (reference sequence). The CDR3 loop spans 16 amino acids. V lost 5 bases to trimming and J lost 3 bases; unmatched junction nucleotides: 10. This CDR3 is CASSNFGQGGIYEQYF. CDR3 sequence (DNA): TGTGCCAGCAGCAACTTCGGACAGGGGGGGATCTACGAGCAGTACTTC.

This clonotype was picked up a small number of times. V and J are TRBV7-2 and TRBJ1-1; D might be TRBD1 (5 bases). The V end lost 1 base, the J end lost 5 bases, and 14 bases lay between the germline ends. Germline assignment: CDR1 SGHTA and CDR2 FQGNSA. CDR3 size: 15 residues. In DNA form, the CDR3 reads TGTGCCAGCAGCTTAGAAAGGGGTTGGGGGACTGAAGCTTTCTTT. Its translation is CASSLERGWGTEAFF.

This clonotype was observed a handful of times. V gene TRBV20-1 combines with J gene TRBJ2-7; 14 nucleotides line up with TRBD2. Germline V lookup: CDR1 DFQATT, CDR2 SNEGSKA (reference sequence). V was pared by 5 bases and J by 0 bases, with 12 bases of the junction left unmatched. The CDR3 is 18 amino acids. CDR3 amino acids: CSAPSGTSGSSPSYEQYF. As DNA, the CDR3 is TGCAGTGCTCCCTCCGGGACTAGCGGGAGCAGCCCCTCCTACGAGCAGTACTTC.

The chain employs TRBV6-2 or TRBV6-3 and TRBJ2-7, with 7 bases that match TRBD1. Germline lookup yields CDR1 MNHEY and CDR2 SVGEGT. CDR3 length: 16 amino acids. V lost 7 bases, J lost 2 bases, and 14 bases stayed unmatched. Here the CDR3 reads CASNQQGQLPPYEQYF. The CDR3 coding sequence is TGTGCCAGCAACCAACAGGGACAGTTACCTCCCTACGAGCAGTACTTC.

This clonotype turned up a few times. This chain connects TRBV11-1 to TRBJ2-1; TRBD2 matches 16 bases. This CDR3 region has 20 residues. Germline assignment: CDR1 SGHAT and CDR2 FQDESV (reference sequence). V shed 2 bases, J shed 2 bases, and the junction held 9 bases outside the gene matches. The DNA for the CDR3 is TGTGCCAGCAGCTTAAATCCGGGACTAGCGGGAGGGGTCGCCTACAATGAGCAGTTCTTC. This codes for CASSLNPGLAGGVAYNEQFF.

The gene calls are TRBV15 and TRBJ2-5; tentatively, D is TRBD2 (6 bases). Germline assignment: CDR1 LNHNV and CDR2 YYDKDF (reference sequence). The CDR3 extends over 15 amino acids. Trimming removed 0 bases at V and 5 bases at J, with 13 bases between. The CDR3 loop reads CATSREAGGGETQYF. For the CDR3, the DNA is TGTGCCACCAGCAGAGAAGCGGGTGGCGGGGAGACCCAGTACTTC.

The J gene is TRBJ2-1, the V gene TRBV7-9; the D gene is possibly TRBD2 (5 bases). Trimming shortened V by 5 bases and J by 4 bases, and 15 bases separated the two germline ends. There are 15 residues in the CDR3. Germline lookup yields CDR1 SEHNR and CDR2 FQNEAQ (reference sequence). The CDR3 reads CASSPPAEGYNEQFF. CDR3 nucleotides: TGTGCCAGCAGCCCACCAGCGGAAGGGTACAATGAGCAGTTCTTC.

The rearrangement uses TRBV6-1 and TRBJ2-5, with TRBD2 identical over 8 bases. In germline, CDR1 is MNHNS, CDR2 SASEGT. The trim removed 6 bases at V and 4 bases at J, leaving 7 bases unmatched. This CDR3 is 14 amino acids long. The CDR3 bases are TGTGCCAGCAGCGGACTAGCTCTCATAGAGACCCAGTACTTC. Protein sequence: CASSGLALIETQYF.

The chain links TRBV3-1 to TRBJ2-1; 16 nucleotides match TRBD2. J lost 4 bases, V lost 4 bases, and 4 bases had no gene match. Germline V gene lookup returns CDR1 LGHDT and CDR2 YNNKEL (reference sequence). The CDR3 consists of 17 residues. The CDR3 sequence is CASSLGLAGGTYNEQFF. The CDR3 DNA is TGTGCCAGCAGCCTGGGACTAGCGGGAGGGACTTACAATGAGCAGTTCTTC.

The chain has TRBV15 and TRBJ1-1; D possibly corresponds to TRBD1 (6 bases). The germline V gene has CDR1 LNHNV and CDR2 YYDKDF (reference sequence). The V gene lost 5 bases and the J gene lost 7 bases, with 17 bases spanning the gap. This CDR3 contains 14 residues. CDR3 in amino acids: CATSLTTGNNEAFF. The CDR3, as DNA: TGTGCCACCAGCCTGACTACAGGGAATAATGAAGCTTTCTTT.

This clonotype appeared a few times. The chain recombines TRBV6-5 with TRBJ2-3, with D possibly matching TRBD2 (6 bases). V was pared by 2 bases and J by 0 bases, with 9 bases between. The CDR3 totals 15 residues. The germline V gene encodes CDR1 MNHEY and CDR2 SVGAGI. The CDR3 sequence is CASSYLATSTDTQYF. CDR3 sequence (DNA): TGTGCCAGCAGTTACCTAGCGACTAGCACAGATACGCAGTATTTT.

The chain links TRBV7-8 to TRBJ1-5; TRBD1 aligns across 7 bases. The trim removed 6 bases at V and 5 bases at J, leaving 7 bases unmatched. In germline, CDR1 is SGHVS, CDR2 FQNEAQ. The CDR3 sequence is 14 residues long. CDR3: CASSPRQGDQPQHF. As DNA, the CDR3 is TGTGCCAGCAGTCCGAGACAGGGCGATCAGCCCCAGCATTTT.

This clonotype was seen at least ten times. V is TRBV10-3 and J is TRBJ2-3, with 8 bases aligning to TRBD2. CDR3 length equals 15 residues. Germline-derived CDR1 and CDR2 are ENHRY and SYGVKD. V dropped 10 bases and J dropped 2; count of bases not matched to a gene: 11. CDR3 protein: CATPTLAGFTDTQYF. DNA for the CDR3: TGTGCCACCCCCACCCTAGCGGGCTTCACAGATACGCAGTATTTT.

The chain couples TRBV7-9 to TRBJ2-2; D gene ambiguous. The CDR3 contains 16 residues. Trimming took 1 base from V and 2 from J, leaving 11 bases between them. Germline V lookup: CDR1 SEHNR, CDR2 FQNEAQ (reference sequence). The CDR3 DNA sequence: TGTGCCAGCAGCTTAGTAAGGCACCAAAACACCGGGGAGCTGTTTTTT. It codes for CASSLVRHQNTGELFF.

A few counts support this clonotype. The genes are TRBV6-5 and TRBJ2-3; 7 bases line up with TRBD1. Germline-derived CDR1 and CDR2 are MNHEY and SVGAGI. J gave up 1 base and V 3 bases, and 4 bases lay outside the gene matches. The CDR3 runs to 15 residues. In DNA form, the CDR3 reads TGTGCCAGCAGTTATACTGGACAGGGCACAGATACGCAGTATTTT. It translates to CASSYTGQGTDTQYF.

This clonotype was found a few times. The V and J genes are TRBV29-1 and TRBJ1-4; D perhaps matches TRBD1 (5 bases). Germline V gene data show CDR1 as SQVTM and CDR2 as ANQGSEA. V lost 4 bases and J lost 0, with 9 bases in between. The CDR3 is 14 residues long. The CDR3 coding sequence is TGCAGCGTTGGCGGGGGGGCAACTAATGAAAAACTGTTTTTT. Protein sequence: CSVGGGATNEKLFF. Full variable domain (outside the CDR3, taken from reference TRBV29-1 and TRBJ1-4): SAVISQKPSRDICQRGTSLTIQCQVDSQVTMMFWYRQQPGQSLTLIATANQGSEATYESGFVIDKFPISRPNLTFSTLTVSNMSPEDSSIYLCSVGGGATNEKLFFGSGTQLSVL.

The chain links TRBV29-1 to TRBJ2-1; perhaps TRBD2 as D (6 bases). Trimming pared 6 bases from V and 5 bases from J, leaving 14 bases between. The CDR3 extends over 13 amino acids. Germline assignment: CDR1 SQVTM and CDR2 ANQGSEA. CDR3 nucleotides: TGCAGCGTGGAGGGTGTAAATCACAATGAGCAGTTCTTC. As protein: CSVEGVNHNEQFF.

This clonotype was observed at least ten times. The chain uses TRBV9 and TRBJ2-3; 7 bases align to TRBD2. The J segment lost 2 bases and the V segment lost 5 bases, leaving 5 bases of the junction unmatched. CDR3 length equals 14 residues. Germline lookup yields CDR1 SGDLS and CDR2 YYNGEE. CDR3 in DNA: TGTGCCAGCAGTGTGGGGGGGGACACAGATACGCAGTATTTT. Amino acid sequence: CASSVGGDTDTQYF.

This clonotype showed up just a few times. The chain carries TRBV30 and TRBJ1-1; D remains ambiguous. V was shortened by 2 bases and J by 5 bases, with 12 bases between the two germline ends. CDR1 is GTSNPN, CDR2 SVGIG, per germline (reference sequence). CDR3 length: 13 residues. DNA of the CDR3: TGTGCCTGGAGTTCAGACATGGGGACTGAAGCTTTCTTT. It encodes CAWSSDMGTEAFF. Drawing the rest from reference TRBV30 and TRBJ1-1, the complete variable domain is SQTIHQWPATLVQPVGSPLSLECTVEGTSNPNLYWYRQAAGRGLQLLFYSVGIGQISSEVPQNLSASRPQDRQFILSSKKLLLSDSGFYLCAWSSDMGTEAFFGQGTRLTVV.

The V and J genes are TRBV10-3 and TRBJ1-2, with 10 bases matching TRBD1. With 6 bases clipped from V and 5 bases from J, the junction kept 12 bases outside the gene matches. The CDR3 runs to 16 residues. Germline V gene data show CDR1 as ENHRY and CDR2 as SYGVKD. The CDR3 bases are TGTGCCATCAGCGGTACGGACAGGGGGTTTCTGTATGGCTACACCTTC. Protein sequence: CAISGTDRGFLYGYTF.

This clonotype appeared many times. The chain links TRBV5-1 to TRBJ1-1; TRBD1 might be the D (6 bases). Deletions cut 0 bases from V and 5 bases from J, with 8 bases between. CDR3 length: 13 amino acids. CDR1 is SGHRS and CDR2 is YFSETQ in the germline V gene. CDR3 sequence (DNA): TGCGCCAGCAGCTTGGTAACAGGGACTGAAGCTTTCTTT. It translates to CASSLVTGTEAFF.

The chain employs TRBV4-1 and TRBJ1-2, with D maybe TRBD1 (5 bases). Trimming stripped 0 bases from V and 7 bases from J, with 18 bases between. Germline V CDR1 and CDR2: MGHRA, YSYEKL. The CDR3 sequence is 16 residues long. The CDR3, as DNA: TGCGCCAGCAGCCAAGAACTAAGGCAGGGACTCCCTGGCTACACCTTC. Amino acid sequence: CASSQELRQGLPGYTF.

This chain links TRBV15 with TRBJ2-3; D may correspond to TRBD1 or TRBD2 (5 bases each). Germline V gene sequence: CDR1 LNHNV, CDR2 YYDKDF (reference sequence). V lost 3 bases and J 2 bases, leaving 12 bases between the germline ends. CDR3 size: 15 residues. Here the CDR3 reads CATSSGRGHTDTQYF. The CDR3 DNA reads as TGTGCCACCAGCAGCGGTCGGGGCCACACAGATACGCAGTATTTT.

In its sample, this clonotype was seen a few times. This chain uses TRBV14 with TRBJ2-6; 9 bases fit TRBD1. This CDR3 is 16 amino acids long. V shed 5 bases, J shed 4 bases, and the junction held 6 bases outside the gene matches. From germline, CDR1 is SGHDN and CDR2 FVKESK. DNA for the CDR3: TGTGCCAGCAGCAGGACAGGGGATTCCGGGGCCAACGTCCTGACTTTC. Residues: CASSRTGDSGANVLTF.

This clonotype was seen only a few times. The V call is TRBV5-5, the J call TRBJ2-1; D call uncertain. CDR1 is SGHKS and CDR2 is YYEKEE in the germline V gene (reference sequence). Trimming left V 5 bases short and J 0 bases short, with 15 bases between. The length of the CDR3 is 16 residues. CDR3 amino acids: CASRREWGSSYNEQFF. CDR3 coding DNA: TGTGCCAGCAGACGTGAATGGGGTAGCTCCTACAATGAGCAGTTCTTC.

The V gene is TRBV20-1, the J gene TRBJ2-3; the D gene could be TRBD1 or TRBD2 (5 bases each). Germline V gives CDR1 DFQATT, CDR2 SNEGSKA (reference sequence). This CDR3 has 14 residues. V lost 6 bases to trimming and J lost 2 bases, with 15 bases between them. DNA of the CDR3: TGCAGTGCAGACGCTGAGGGGAACACAGATACGCAGTATTTT. Translated, it gives CSADAEGNTDTQYF.

The chain recombines TRBV7-8 with TRBJ2-1; either TRBD1 or TRBD2 may supply D (5 bases each). V was cut by 5 bases and J by 7 bases, with 24 bases left in between. CDR1 SGHVS and CDR2 FQNEAQ come from the germline V gene. There are 17 residues in the CDR3. CDR3 DNA sequence: TGTGCCAGCAGCCCCCCGGGTCGTGGGACCTCGGGGAATGAGCAGTTCTTC. Encoded protein: CASSPPGRGTSGNEQFF.